This T cell receptor beta chain is drawn from a study of blood T cell repertoires in COVID-19. On the study more broadly: The United States, Italy and Spain supplied acute and convalescent COVID-19 samples. T cells, B-cell-depleted T cells, or PBMCs provided the cDNA or gDNA that served as material.

V was cut by 3 bases and J by 0 bases, with 6 bases left in between. Germline V CDR1 and CDR2: MNHEY, SMNVEV (reference sequence). The CDR3 loop spans 14 amino acids. Under the authors' procedure: For nucleated cells, counts were estimated from reference gene primer amplification. This table comes from immunoSEQ multiplex PCR, and its TCRdb copy is limited to in-frame clones, with some not included. The V and J calls and clone size were taken over from that table, and D and trimming were inferred from the DNA. This repertoire shows 150,000 to 200,000 clones, approximately 87% found once; its top ten account for 3.7%.

This TCR came from a man between 18 and 29 years old with active or convalescent COVID-19. The chain has TRBV27 and TRBJ1-5, with a tentative D call TRBD1 (5 bases). Sequencing input: peripheral blood. CDR3 DNA: TGTGCCAGCAGTTTCGGGGGTAGCAATCAGCCCCAGCATTTT. Encoded protein: CASSFGGSNQPQHF.